This TCR beta chain was profiled in a study of cytomegalovirus exposure and HLA in healthy donors. Turning to the study itself: The Caucasian-associated ancestry cluster contained 81% of the roughly 400 genotyped donors. Whole-study findings and limits: Whilst most TCR sequences proved rare, a subset of public TCRs occurred across many donors. Investigators reported under 200 TCR beta chains as tied to cytomegalovirus.

PCR amplification relied on 60 Vbeta primers (plus 13 Jbeta primers). Assay: immunoSEQ multiplex PCR; the TCRdb copy retains only in-frame clones and omits some. The sample has tens of thousands of clones, and its top ten clones hold around 5%. For this clone: No antigen is known for it.

The CDR3 consists of 13 residues. CDR1 and CDR2 from the germline V gene are SQVTM and ANQGSEA. V lost 4 bases and J lost 5, with 14 bases in between. The TCR was taken from a woman between 40 and 50 years old in good health and CMV-seropositive. The sequenced material came from PBMCs. This chain connects TRBV29-1 to TRBJ2-5; perhaps TRBD2 as D (6 bases). The CDR3 loop reads CSVVAAGKETQYF. The CDR3 nucleotides are TGCAGCGTTGTAGCGGCTGGAAAGGAGACCCAGTACTTC.